This T cell receptor (beta chain) derives from a study of blood T cell repertoires in COVID-19. Here immunoSEQ multiplex PCR was the method, and the copy in TCRdb shows in-frame clones only, minus some. The repertoire holds about 300,000 clones, with 89% as singletons. Germline CDR1 and CDR2: SNHLY and FYNNEI. This CDR3 has 13 amino acids. Trimming took 5 bases from V and 12 from J; bases not matched to a gene: 11. The gene calls are TRBV2 and TRBJ2-7; the match to TRBD1 covers 9 bases. The sequence derives from a woman under 40 with COVID-19, enrolled during active disease. The sample consisted of peripheral blood. The CDR3 DNA reads TGTGCCAGCAGTCTTGGGACAGGGACTCCAATGTACTTC. Its translation is CASSLGTGTPMYF.